This TCR beta chain emerged from a study of T cells after yellow fever vaccination. A remark on this clonotype: What it binds is not known.

Study results and caveats: Compared with primary, the secondary response was weaker and peaked at day 5, not 15. Overall, a small share of clonotypes was seen in both CD4 and CD8 compartments. Any FACS-sorted repertoire could hold abundant clonotypes that contaminate it from the bulk population. Most clones from primary vaccination resurfaced after the booster (approximately 95% CD4, 88% CD8).

This CDR3 is 13 amino acids long. Germline values: CDR1 DFQATT, CDR2 SNEGSKA (reference sequence). Trimming cost V 3 bases and J 3 bases, with 11 bases left between them. TCRdb itself ran the 5' RACE reads through MiXCR, one entry per CDR3 protein. In the table there are just under 600,000 distinct CDR3 sequences, roughly 14% of which are singletons. This clonotype originated in a man aged 25 to 40 who received the YFV17D yellow fever vaccine. The chain recombines TRBV20-1 with TRBJ2-5, with D unclear. Specimen: PBMCs, collected on the day of the yellow fever booster vaccination. The CDR3 is CSASLGYKETQYF. The CDR3 bases are TGCAGTGCTAGTCTGGGGTACAAAGAGACCCAGTACTTC.